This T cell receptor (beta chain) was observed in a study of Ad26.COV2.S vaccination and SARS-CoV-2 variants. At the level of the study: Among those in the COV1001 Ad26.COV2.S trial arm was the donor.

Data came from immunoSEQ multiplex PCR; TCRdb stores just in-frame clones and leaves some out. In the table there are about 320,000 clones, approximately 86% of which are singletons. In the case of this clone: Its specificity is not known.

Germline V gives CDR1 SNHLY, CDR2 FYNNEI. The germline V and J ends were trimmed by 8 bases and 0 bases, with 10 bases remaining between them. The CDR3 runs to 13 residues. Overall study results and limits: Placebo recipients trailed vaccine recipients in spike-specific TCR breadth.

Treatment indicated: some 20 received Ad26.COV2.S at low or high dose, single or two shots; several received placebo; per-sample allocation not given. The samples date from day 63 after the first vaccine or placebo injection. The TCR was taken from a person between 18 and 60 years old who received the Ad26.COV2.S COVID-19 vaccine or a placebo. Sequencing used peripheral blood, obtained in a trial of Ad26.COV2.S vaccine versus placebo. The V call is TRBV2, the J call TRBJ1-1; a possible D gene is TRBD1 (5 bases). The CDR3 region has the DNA TGTGCCAGCGGGGGAAGTTTGAACACTGAAGCTTTCTTT. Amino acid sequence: CASGGSLNTEAFF.